The 8 T cell receptor beta chains listed next were all sequenced from one sample in a study of regulatory T cells in long-lasting Graves disease. CDR3-region Arm-PCR and iRepertoire HTBI primers produced the TCR beta libraries. MiXCR was run by TCRdb on the multiplex PCR reads, yielding one entry per CDR3 protein. The sample has about 460,000 distinct CDR3 sequences; roughly 23% are singletons. The time point was: persistent/refractory GD, antithyroid drugs over 5 years with positive TRAb. The TCR library was prepared using RNA isolated from PBMCs. The source was peripheral blood mononuclear cells (PBMCs), collected when the disease was refractory, from a patient treated with antithyroid drugs. These receptors were collected from a female donor with Graves disease.

This clonotype was seen repeatedly, ten times or more. The V and J genes are TRBV27 and TRBJ1-5; tentative D call: TRBD1 (6 bases). V was cut by 6 bases and J by 2 bases, with 20 bases left in between. Germline CDR1 reads MNHEY; CDR2 reads SMNVEV (reference sequence). The CDR3 is made up of 17 amino acids. The CDR3 spells CASSSVGAGFGNQPQHF. The CDR3 DNA reads as TGTGCCAGCAGCTCAGTGGGGGCGGGATTCGGCAATCAGCCCCAGCATTTT.

This sequence joins TRBV2 and TRBJ2-1; D gene ambiguous. Trimming took off 6 bases at V and 0 bases at J, with 18 bases between the two ends. The CDR3 runs 17 residues. The germline gives CDR1 SNHLY, CDR2 FYNNEI. CDR3 in amino acids: CASSISWTVSSYNEQFF. DNA of the CDR3: TGTGCCAGCAGCATATCATGGACGGTGAGCTCCTACAATGAGCAGTTCTTC.

This clonotype was seen ten or more times. The rearrangement joins TRBV12-3 or TRBV12-4 to TRBJ1-6; D gene uncertain. V lost 6 bases and J lost 5, with 11 bases in between. This CDR3 spans 14 amino acids. CDR3 bases: TGTGCCAGCAGCCCATTGGAGCATAATTCACCCCTCCACTTT. Translation: CASSPLEHNSPLHF.

There are many counts of this clonotype. CDR3 bases: TGTGCCAGCAGAACCACACGGATCCTCATGAACACTGAAGCTTTCTTT. It is translated as CASRTTRILMNTEAFF. The chain recombines TRBV7-3 with TRBJ1-1; D uncertain. CDR3 length: 16 amino acids. The ends were cut back, 6 bases at V and 0 bases at J, with 17 bases in the middle. The germline gives CDR1 SGHTA, CDR2 FQGTGA. Full variable domain (outside the CDR3, taken from reference TRBV7-3 and TRBJ1-1): GAGVSQTPSNKVTEKGKYVELRCDPISGHTALYWYRQSLGQGPEFLIYFQGTGAADDSGLPNDRFFAVRPEGSVSTLKIQRTERGDSAVYLCASRTTRILMNTEAFFGQGTRLTVV.

Many counts were recorded for this clonotype. The chain joins TRBV12-3 or TRBV12-4 to TRBJ2-4, with TRBD2 identical over 7 bases. This CDR3 contains 13 residues. J gave up 8 bases and V 7 bases, and 8 bases lay outside the gene matches. The CDR3 loop reads CASTPGGGDIQYF. The DNA of the CDR3 is TGTGCCAGCACCCCTGGTGGGGGGGACATTCAGTACTTC.

This clonotype was detected ten times or more. The V call is TRBV11-3, the J call TRBJ2-5; 15 positions match TRBD2. The CDR3 spans 15 residues. Germline lookup yields CDR1 SGHNT and CDR2 YENEEA. The trim removed 5 bases at V and 4 bases at J, leaving 2 bases unmatched. For the CDR3, the DNA is TGTGCCAGCAGCCTGGGACTAGCGGGAGGAGAGACCCAGTACTTC. It codes for CASSLGLAGGETQYF.

The CDR3 spells CASSARGFHEQYF. In DNA, the CDR3 is TGTGCCAGCAGTGCGCGGGGATTCCACGAGCAGTACTTC. The V call is TRBV7-9, the J call TRBJ2-7; D is possibly TRBD2 (6 bases). The CDR3 loop spans 13 amino acids. Germline lookup yields CDR1 SEHNR and CDR2 FQNEAQ (reference sequence). Trimming pared 6 bases from V and 5 bases from J, leaving 14 bases between. Complete variable domain (other parts from reference TRBV7-9 and TRBJ2-7): DTGVSQNPRHKITKRGQNVTFRCDPISEHNRLYWYRQTLGQGPEFLTYFQNEAQLEKSRLLSDRFSAERPKGSFSTLEIQRTEQGDSAMYLCASSARGFHEQYFGPGTRLTVT.

This clonotype was detected many times. The chain combines TRBV6-1 with TRBJ1-2, with D perhaps TRBD1 (5 bases). The V gene lost 6 bases and the J gene lost 4 bases, with 15 bases spanning the gap. Germline CDR1 MNHNS, CDR2 SASEGT. The CDR3 contains 14 residues. The CDR3 reads CASSKSGQSYGYTF. The CDR3 nucleotides read TGTGCCAGCAGCAAATCGGGGCAGAGCTATGGCTACACCTTC.